The 29 T cell receptor beta chains below come from one sample, sequenced in a study of metastatic and nonmetastatic thyroid tumors. TCRdb reprocessed the PCR reads via MiXCR. The sample records about 20,000 clones, 15% to 18% being singletons. Prior to thyroid surgery, none of the patients had received any treatment. The source material was blood. The receptors originated from a female donor with papillary thyroid cancer or a benign thyroid nodule (not recorded which). Some clones in this sample may be carry-over from other donors' samples.

The sample holds many counts of this clone. The chain carries TRBV20-1 and TRBJ1-2; D gene uncertain. The CDR3 is made up of 11 amino acids. Germline V gives CDR1 DFQATT, CDR2 SNEGSKA (reference sequence). Trimming took off 4 bases at V and 7 bases at J, with 10 bases between the two ends. CDR3 sequence (DNA): TGCAGTGCTAATGATCTCACTGGCTACACCTTC. Protein: CSANDLTGYTF.

This clone qualifies as medium-sized. The chain is built from TRBV6-2 or TRBV6-3 and TRBJ2-7; 9 bases fit TRBD1. This CDR3 has 15 amino acids. The J segment lost 5 bases and the V segment lost 6 bases, leaving 11 bases of the junction unmatched. Looked up from germline, CDR1 is MNHEY and CDR2 is SVGEGT. In DNA, the CDR3 is TGTGCCAGCAGGGGGACGGGACAGGGTCGCCACGAGCAGTACTTC. Amino acid sequence: CASRGTGQGRHEQYF.

The sample holds many counts of this clone. V usage is TRBV20-1 and J usage is TRBJ1-6; TRBD1 matches 8 bases. V was clipped by 5 bases and J by 7 bases; unmatched bases: 7. CDR3 length: 14 residues. Per germline, CDR1 DFQATT and CDR2 SNEGSKA (reference sequence). The CDR3: CSAGTGSRNSPLHF. The DNA of the CDR3 is TGCAGTGCTGGGACAGGCTCCAGGAATTCACCCCTCCACTTT.

This clone was counted ten times or more. The chain is built from TRBV7-2 and TRBJ1-3; no reliable D call. CDR3 length equals 14 residues. CDR1 and CDR2 (germline): SGHTA, FQGNSA. V was trimmed by 2 bases and J by 3 bases, leaving 8 bases between them. CDR3 region: CASSLSTGGNTIYF. The CDR3 DNA is TGTGCCAGCAGCTTATCGACGGGTGGAAACACCATATATTTT.

The sample holds many counts of this clone. The V call is TRBV27, the J call TRBJ1-6; no firm D call. Per germline, CDR1 MNHEY and CDR2 SMNVEV (reference sequence). Trimming left V 5 bases short and J 6 bases short, with 11 bases between. This CDR3 spans 14 amino acids. CDR3 in amino acids: CASSLTPANSPLHF. The DNA for the CDR3 is TGTGCCAGCAGTCTTACTCCCGCTAATTCACCCCTCCACTTT.

In this sample, this clone turned up many times. J is TRBJ2-1 and V is TRBV24-1, with TRBD1 matching over 11 bases. From germline, CDR1 is KGHDR and CDR2 SFDVKD. After removal of 2 bases from V and 4 bases from J, the junction contained 3 bases not matched to a gene. The CDR3 extends over 16 amino acids. The CDR3 protein is CATSDSGTGGYNEQFF. The CDR3 DNA is TGTGCCACCAGTGATTCCGGGACAGGGGGTTACAATGAGCAGTTCTTC.

There are many counts of this clone. The chain employs TRBV28 and TRBJ2-6; D is unresolved. CDR3 length equals 15 residues. CDR1 and CDR2 (germline): MDHEN, SYDVKM. Deletions cut 3 bases from V and 0 bases from J, with 6 bases between. The CDR3 region has the DNA TGTGCCAGCAGTTTTGGGTCCTCTGGGGCCAACGTCCTGACTTTC. It codes for CASSFGSSGANVLTF. The whole variable domain, remainder taken from reference TRBV28 and TRBJ2-6, is DVKVTQSSRYLVKRTGEKVFLECVQDMDHENMFWYRQDPGLGLRLIYFSYDVKMKEKGDIPEGYSVSREKKERFSLILESASTNQTSMYLCASSFGSSGANVLTFGAGSRLTVL.

There are many counts of this clone. This chain connects TRBV20-1 to TRBJ2-7; no definite D call. CDR3 length equals 12 residues. Trimming cost V 3 bases and J 2 bases, with 8 bases left between them. Germline CDR1 is DFQATT and CDR2 is SNEGSKA (reference sequence). The CDR3 DNA is TGCAGTGCTAGTATTAAGGCCTACGAGCAGTACTTC. It codes for CSASIKAYEQYF.

The chain links TRBV2 to TRBJ2-3; the D gene is possibly TRBD2 (6 bases). Germline V gene sequence: CDR1 SNHLY, CDR2 FYNNEI. The CDR3 covers 13 residues. Trimming removed 8 bases from V and 4 bases from J, with 13 bases in between. DNA of the CDR3: TGTGCCAGCTGCGGGACGTTCCCAGATACGCAGTATTTT. Translated: CASCGTFPDTQYF.

This clone is labeled as medium-sized. The J gene is TRBJ2-2, the V gene TRBV6-2 or TRBV6-3; D might be TRBD2 (6 bases). V was clipped by 4 bases and J by 4 bases, with 19 bases between them. The germline gives CDR1 MNHEY, CDR2 SVGEGT. CDR3 length: 17 residues. CDR3 DNA sequence: TGTGCCAGCAGTTGGGGGGTTGTAGGGCGCAGCACCGGGGAGCTGTTTTTT. Its protein is CASSWGVVGRSTGELFF.

This clone is classed as medium-sized. Other DNA sequences in this specimen translate into the identical CDR3. V gene TRBV27 combines with J gene TRBJ1-2; D ambiguous. This CDR3 region has 15 residues. V was pared by 2 bases and J by 4 bases, with 14 bases between. CDR1 MNHEY and CDR2 SMNVEV come from the germline V gene (reference sequence). CDR3 in DNA: TGTGCCAGCAGTTTACGGTTTGGGCACTCCTATGGCTACACCTTC. Translating it yields CASSLRFGHSYGYTF.

The V call is TRBV29-1, the J call TRBJ2-7; 7 bases are shared with TRBD2. Germline CDR1 reads SQVTM; CDR2 reads ANQGSEA. The J segment lost 6 bases and the V segment lost 4 bases, leaving 9 bases of the junction unmatched. CDR3 length: 13 residues. This chain's CDR3 is CSVGGGSAGEQYF. In DNA, the CDR3 is TGCAGCGTTGGGGGAGGGTCGGCTGGCGAGCAGTACTTC.

This clone is judged medium-sized. This chain joins TRBV10-3 and TRBJ1-1, with D unclear. Germline CDR1 reads ENHRY; CDR2 reads SYGVKD. Trimming pared 11 bases from V and 4 bases from J, leaving 11 bases between. This CDR3 has 11 amino acids. This CDR3 reads CAASRGTEAFF. CDR3 in DNA: TGTGCCGCCAGTAGAGGCACTGAAGCTTTCTTT.

This clone appeared many times. The rearrangement uses TRBV19 and TRBJ2-1, with a tentative D call TRBD1 (6 bases). This CDR3 is built from 13 residues. CDR1 and CDR2 from the germline V gene are LNHDA and SQIVND (reference sequence). The V end was cut by 3 bases, the J end by 5 bases, with 8 bases between. The CDR3 DNA reads TGTGCCAGTAGTATTTACAGGGACAATGAGCAGTTCTTC. This gives the protein CASSIYRDNEQFF. Combining the CDR3 with reference TRBV19 and TRBJ2-1 gives the whole variable domain DGGITQSPKYLFRKEGQNVTLSCEQNLNHDAMYWYRQDPGQGLRLIYYSQIVNDFQKGDIAEGYSVSREKKESFPLTVTSAQKNPTAFYLCASSIYRDNEQFFGPGTRLTVL.

The V and J genes are TRBV4-2 and TRBJ2-5; TRBD2 agrees at 13 bases. From germline, CDR1 is LGHNA and CDR2 YNFKEQ. Trimming removed 1 base from V and 3 bases from J; junction bases left unmatched: 11. The CDR3 totals 19 residues. The CDR3 loop reads CASSQGVWGLAGREETQYF. DNA for the CDR3: TGTGCCAGCAGCCAAGGCGTTTGGGGACTAGCGGGACGAGAAGAGACCCAGTACTTC.

In this sample, this clone turned up many times. This sequence joins TRBV29-1 and TRBJ2-3; tentatively, D is TRBD1 or TRBD2 (5 bases each). Trimming removed 4 bases at V and 2 bases at J, with 13 bases between. Germline CDR1 is SQVTM and CDR2 is ANQGSEA. CDR3 length: 14 residues. The CDR3 nucleotides read TGCAGCGTTGTACGGGACGGAGACACAGATACGCAGTATTTT. Its translation: CSVVRDGDTDTQYF.

By its share, this clone is medium-sized. Additional DNA sequences in this sample encode the identical CDR3. The chain carries TRBV6-1 and TRBJ1-1; tentatively, D is TRBD1 (6 bases). The CDR3 sequence is 15 residues long. The ends were cut back, 7 bases at V and 1 base at J, with 16 bases in the middle. Per the germline V gene, CDR1 is MNHNS and CDR2 is SASEGT. In nucleotides, the CDR3 is TGTGCCAGCAAGGGGTCGTGGACAGCGAACACTGAAGCTTTCTTT. Translated, it gives CASKGSWTANTEAFF.

The chain links TRBV28 to TRBJ1-1; D remains ambiguous. Trimming pared 6 bases from V and 6 bases from J, leaving 20 bases between. This CDR3 has 15 amino acids. CDR1 is MDHEN and CDR2 is SYDVKM in the germline V gene. The CDR3 loop reads CASRGFEQWAAEAFF. The CDR3, as DNA: TGTGCCAGCAGGGGTTTCGAGCAGTGGGCCGCTGAAGCTTTCTTT. The entire variable domain, with the rest obtained from reference TRBV28 and TRBJ1-1, is as follows: DVKVTQSSRYLVKRTGEKVFLECVQDMDHENMFWYRQDPGLGLRLIYFSYDVKMKEKGDIPEGYSVSREKKERFSLILESASTNQTSMYLCASRGFEQWAAEAFFGQGTRLTVV.

This clone appeared many times. V is TRBV30 and J is TRBJ2-5, with D uncertain. Trimming pared 2 bases from V and 0 bases from J, leaving 10 bases between. In germline, CDR1 is GTSNPN, CDR2 SVGIG (reference sequence). This CDR3 has 14 residues. The CDR3 region is CAWSLGRNQETQYF. DNA for the CDR3: TGTGCCTGGAGTCTAGGACGGAACCAAGAGACCCAGTACTTC.

By share of the sample, this clone is large. The chain uses TRBV7-2 and TRBJ2-3, with D perhaps TRBD2 (7 bases). The CDR3 length is 14 residues. The germline gives CDR1 SGHTA, CDR2 FQGNSA. The V gene lost 8 bases and the J gene lost 6 bases, with 18 bases spanning the gap. CDR3 residues: CASGELGGGDTQYF. The CDR3 DNA follows: TGTGCCAGCGGCGAGTTGGGGGGGGGCGATACGCAGTATTTT.

This clone was recorded at least ten times. This rearrangement joins TRBV7-9 to TRBJ2-7, with 7 bases that match TRBD2. Germline-derived CDR1 and CDR2 are SEHNR and FQNEAQ (reference sequence). After removal of 3 bases from V and 6 bases from J, the junction contained 5 bases not matched to a gene. CDR3 size: 13 residues. CDR3 protein: CASSLAGVSEQYF. The CDR3 nucleotides read TGTGCCAGCAGCTTGGCGGGGGTGTCCGAGCAGTACTTC.

This clone occurred many times. The V gene is TRBV19, the J gene TRBJ2-2; no clear D gene. V lost 7 bases and J lost 2, with 14 bases in between. Germline values: CDR1 LNHDA, CDR2 SQIVND (reference sequence). The length of the CDR3 is 15 residues. CDR3 region: CASKIWYGNTGELFF. The CDR3 region has the DNA TGTGCCAGTAAAATTTGGTACGGAAACACCGGGGAGCTGTTTTTT.

The J gene is TRBJ2-5, the V gene TRBV6-1, with D perhaps given as TRBD1 or TRBD2 (5 bases each). V lost 5 bases and J 5 bases, leaving 18 bases between the germline ends. Germline-derived CDR1 and CDR2 are MNHNS and SASEGT. The CDR3 is made up of 15 amino acids. The CDR3 DNA reads as TGTGCCAGCAGTACACTAGAGGGAGAGGGGGAGACCCAGTACTTC. It translates to CASSTLEGEGETQYF.

Many counts were recorded for this clone. The genes are TRBV3-1 and TRBJ1-2; D may be TRBD1 (6 bases). V lost 0 bases to trimming and J lost 4 bases, with 9 bases between them. Germline V gene lookup returns CDR1 LGHDT and CDR2 YNNKEL (reference sequence). The CDR3 consists of 14 residues. The CDR3, as DNA: TGTGCCAGCAGCCAAGATCTAGGGGGCTATGGCTACACCTTC. It encodes CASSQDLGGYGYTF.

This clone came up many times. A junction boundary mismatches the germline segment, possibly from a read error. The CDR3 reads CASSLGGTDTQYF. CDR3 DNA: TGTGCCAGTAGCTTGGGTGGCACAGATACGCAGTATTTT. The chain recombines TRBV7-9 with TRBJ2-3; the D is unclear. The CDR3 is 13 residues long. Germline CDR1 reads SEHNR; CDR2 reads FQNEAQ (reference sequence).

This clone has at least ten counts. This chain links TRBV10-2 with TRBJ2-3, with TRBD2 identical over 10 bases. Germline trimming cut 4 bases from V and 3 bases from J; bases unmatched to any gene: 4. Per germline, CDR1 WSHSY and CDR2 SAAADI. This CDR3 region has 15 residues. CDR3 loop: CASSAISGGTDTQYF. In DNA, the CDR3 is TGCGCCAGCAGTGCGATTAGCGGGGGGACAGATACGCAGTATTTT.

This clone was counted ten times or more. The V call is TRBV6-4, the J call TRBJ2-3, with a tentative D call TRBD2 (6 bases). Germline V gene lookup returns CDR1 MRHNA and CDR2 SNTAGT. This CDR3 spans 16 amino acids. V was trimmed by 5 bases and J by 4 bases, leaving 19 bases between them. CDR3 region: CASSISGVGEADTQYF. In nucleotides, the CDR3 is TGTGCCAGCAGTATTTCGGGAGTGGGAGAAGCAGATACGCAGTATTTT.

This clone was seen a few times. The chain uses TRBV28 and TRBJ2-1; no clear D gene. This CDR3 contains 15 residues. The V end was cut by 2 bases, the J end by 5 bases, with 13 bases between. The germline V gene has CDR1 MDHEN and CDR2 SYDVKM. Here the CDR3 DNA reads TGTGCCAGCAGTTTAACTCGACGGGTAAACAATGAGCAGTTCTTC. This sequence encodes CASSLTRRVNNEQFF.

This clone has at least ten counts. This rearrangement joins TRBV20-1 to TRBJ1-2; D call uncertain. Trimming took 0 bases from V and 8 from J, leaving 19 bases between them. Germline loops: CDR1 DFQATT, CDR2 SNEGSKA (reference sequence). This CDR3 comprises 15 residues. In DNA, the CDR3 is TGCAGTGCTAGAGATTTGATTGGCAGATCGAGGGGCTACACCTTC. It is translated as CSARDLIGRSRGYTF.